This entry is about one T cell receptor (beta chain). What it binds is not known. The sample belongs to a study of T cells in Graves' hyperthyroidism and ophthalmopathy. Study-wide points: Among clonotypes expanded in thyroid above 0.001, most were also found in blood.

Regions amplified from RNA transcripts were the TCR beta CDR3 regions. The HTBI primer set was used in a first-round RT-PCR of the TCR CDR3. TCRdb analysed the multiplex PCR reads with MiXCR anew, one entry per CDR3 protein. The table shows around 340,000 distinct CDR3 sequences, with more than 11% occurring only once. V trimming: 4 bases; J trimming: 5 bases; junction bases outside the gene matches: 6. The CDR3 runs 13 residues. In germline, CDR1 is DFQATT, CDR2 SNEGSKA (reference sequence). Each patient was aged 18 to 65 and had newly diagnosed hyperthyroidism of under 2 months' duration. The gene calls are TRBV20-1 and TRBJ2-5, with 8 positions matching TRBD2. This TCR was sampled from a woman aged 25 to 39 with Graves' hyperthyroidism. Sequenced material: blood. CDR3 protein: CSANGRAGETQYF. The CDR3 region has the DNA TGCAGTGCTAACGGGAGGGCGGGTGAGACCCAGTACTTC.